This paragraph reports one T cell receptor (beta chain). What it recognizes is unknown. MiXCR, applied by TCRdb to the 5' RACE reads, yields one record per CDR3 protein. The sample lists roughly 120,000 distinct CDR3 sequences; roughly 19% were seen once. The sample is drawn from a study of human T cells and chemical hapten exposure. Whole blood that had not been fractionated was the source of extracted total RNA. The CDR3 has 14 residues. Germline loops: CDR1 MDHEN, CDR2 SYDVKM. V dropped 6 bases and J dropped 1 base, with 10 bases sitting between them. Overall study results and limits: TCRs at a frequency above 1 in 1000 stayed unchanged with DPC sensitization.

The sequence derives from a human donor in good health. The chain employs TRBV28 and TRBJ1-3; D gene uncertain. The CDR3 coding sequence is TGTGCCAGCAGCAGCTTTGGGTCTGGAAACACCATATATTTT. Translated, it gives CASSSFGSGNTIYF.